The sequence of this T cell receptor (beta chain) was determined in a study of cytomegalovirus exposure and HLA in healthy donors. In the study overall: Researchers found that approximately 85% of over 350 genotyped donors fell within the Caucasian-associated ancestry cluster.

Trimming shortened V by 2 bases and J by 4 bases, and 15 bases separated the two germline ends. This CDR3 has 16 amino acids. Germline V gene data show CDR1 as MNHNS and CDR2 as SASEGT. PCR was performed using 60 Vbeta and 13 Jbeta primers. Repertoires were generated with immunoSEQ multiplex PCR, while TCRdb's copy carries only in-frame clones and drops some. The profile shows 150,000 to 200,000 clones, just over 75% of them singletons. Sequenced input: PBMCs. The chain employs TRBV6-1 and TRBJ1-3, with D perhaps matching TRBD1 (5 bases). The TCR sequence derives from a woman aged 35 to 49 in good health and CMV-seronegative. The CDR3 here is CASSERVGAVGNTIYF. DNA of the CDR3: TGTGCCAGCAGTGAAAGGGTAGGGGCAGTCGGAAACACCATATATTTT.